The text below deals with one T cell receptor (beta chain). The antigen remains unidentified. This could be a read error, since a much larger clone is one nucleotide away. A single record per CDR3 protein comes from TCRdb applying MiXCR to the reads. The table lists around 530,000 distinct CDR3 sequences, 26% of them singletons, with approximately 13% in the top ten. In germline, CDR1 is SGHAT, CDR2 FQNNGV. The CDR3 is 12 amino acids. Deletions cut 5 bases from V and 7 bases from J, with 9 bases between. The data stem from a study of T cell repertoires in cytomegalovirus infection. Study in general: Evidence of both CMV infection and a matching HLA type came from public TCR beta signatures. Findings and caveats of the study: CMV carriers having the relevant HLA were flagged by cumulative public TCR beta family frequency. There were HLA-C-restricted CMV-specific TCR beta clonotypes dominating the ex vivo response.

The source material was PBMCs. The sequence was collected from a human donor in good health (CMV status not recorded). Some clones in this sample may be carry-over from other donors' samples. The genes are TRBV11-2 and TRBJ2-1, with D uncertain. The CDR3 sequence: CASSPETNEQFF. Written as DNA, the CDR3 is TGTGCCAGCAGCCCGGAAACTAATGAGCAGTTCTTC.